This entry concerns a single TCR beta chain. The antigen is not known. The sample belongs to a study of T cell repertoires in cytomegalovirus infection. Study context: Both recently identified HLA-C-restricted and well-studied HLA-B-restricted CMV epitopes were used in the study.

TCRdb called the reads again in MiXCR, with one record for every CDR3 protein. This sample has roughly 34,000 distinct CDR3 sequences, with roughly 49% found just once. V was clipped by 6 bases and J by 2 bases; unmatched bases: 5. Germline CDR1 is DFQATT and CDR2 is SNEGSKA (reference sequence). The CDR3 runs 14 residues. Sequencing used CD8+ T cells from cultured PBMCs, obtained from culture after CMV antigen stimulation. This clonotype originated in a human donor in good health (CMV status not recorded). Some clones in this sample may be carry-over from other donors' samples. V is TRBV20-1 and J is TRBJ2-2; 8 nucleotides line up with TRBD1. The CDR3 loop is CSATDRGNTGELFF. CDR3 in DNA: TGCAGTGCGACTGACAGGGGTAACACCGGGGAGCTGTTTTTT.